The 4 T cell receptor beta chains below all came from one sample that was sequenced in a study of cytomegalovirus exposure and HLA in healthy donors. 60 Vbeta and 13 Jbeta primers were used in PCR. TCRdb's copy holds only in-frame clones and misses some; the assay was immunoSEQ multiplex PCR. The sample has some 120,000 clones, around 80% seen once. Source material: PBMCs. The receptors stem from a female donor in good health and CMV-seronegative.

About this clone itself: This may come from a read error, since a much larger clone is one base off. The same CDR3 is also encoded by other DNA sequences in this sample. V gene TRBV6-4 combines with J gene TRBJ2-5; 12 bases align to TRBD2. The V segment lost 3 bases and the J segment 1 base; nucleotides outside the gene matches: 0. CDR1 MRHNA and CDR2 SNTAGT come from the germline V gene. The CDR3 is 15 residues long. The CDR3 loop is CASSELAGGQETQYF. CDR3 nucleotides: TGTGCCAGCAGTGAACTAGCGGGGGGCCAAGAGACCCAGTACTTC.

V usage is TRBV12-5 and J usage is TRBJ1-1, with unresolved D. V lost 8 bases, J lost 5 bases, and 3 bases lay in between. Germline V gene sequence: CDR1 LGHNT, CDR2 FRNRAP. The CDR3 length is 9 residues. Here the CDR3 reads CASRTEAFF. The CDR3 DNA is TGTGCTAGTCGTACTGAAGCTTTCTTT.

This clone was seen a handful of times. The J gene is TRBJ1-1, the V gene TRBV2, with D uncertain. Trimming stripped 4 bases from V and 9 bases from J, with 12 bases between. The germline V gene encodes CDR1 SNHLY and CDR2 FYNNEI. The CDR3 is 12 amino acids. The CDR3 region is CASSVSGRQAFF. In DNA form, the CDR3 reads TGTGCCAGCAGTGTCAGTGGCAGGCAAGCTTTCTTT.

This sequence joins TRBV25-1 and TRBJ2-1, with D possibly matching TRBD2 (6 bases). V lost 8 bases, J lost 8 bases, and 10 bases lay in between. The CDR3 runs to 11 residues. CDR1 and CDR2 (germline): MGHDK, SYGVNS. CDR3 coding DNA: TGTGCCAGCGGGGAGGAGCATGAGCAGTTCTTC. Translated: CASGEEHEQFF.